The 23 T cell receptor beta chains given below trace back to one sample, sequenced in a study of OX40 agonist ivuxolimab in advanced cancers. Data came from immunoSEQ multiplex PCR; TCRdb stores just in-frame clones and leaves some out. The sample shows roughly 20,000 clones, about 80% of them seen only once. This specimen was CD4+ or CD8+ T cells sorted from blood, taken in a trial of the OX40 agonist ivuxolimab. The receptors stem from an adult with an advanced solid tumor such as melanoma, head and neck, liver or kidney cancer.

This clone has just one count. This chain uses TRBV2 with TRBJ2-3; TRBD2 agrees at 8 bases. The CDR3 loop spans 16 amino acids. Germline lookup yields CDR1 SNHLY and CDR2 FYNNEI. V was pared by 4 bases and J by 4 bases, with 10 bases of the junction left unmatched. Here the CDR3 DNA reads TGTGCCAGCAGTGCCGCGGGACTAGAGGTCGCAGATACGCAGTATTTT. Its protein product is CASSAAGLEVADTQYF.

This clone has a single count. The genes are TRBV7-9 and TRBJ1-4; D is unresolved. The CDR3 totals 15 residues. With 1 base removed from V and 8 bases from J, the gap between germline ends came to 14 bases. The germline CDR1 and CDR2 sequences are SEHNR and FQNEAQ (reference sequence). The CDR3 protein is CASSLGSFNGEKLFF. In nucleotides, the CDR3 is TGTGCCAGCAGCTTAGGGTCCTTTAATGGGGAAAAACTGTTTTTT.

The chain's CDR3 is CASTDRLFTGELFF. In nucleotides, the CDR3 is TGTGCCAGCACGGACAGACTATTCACCGGGGAGCTGTTTTTT. This chain uses TRBV7-2 with TRBJ2-2, with D possibly being TRBD1 (6 bases). V was cut by 7 bases and J by 4 bases, with 13 bases left in between. CDR3 size: 14 residues. Germline CDR1 reads SGHTA; CDR2 reads FQGNSA. The complete variable domain, with remaining parts taken from reference TRBV7-2 and TRBJ2-2, reads GAGVSQSPSNKVTEKGKDVELRCDPISGHTALYWYRQSLGQGLEFLIYFQGNSAPDKSGLPSDRFSAERTGGSVSTLTIQRTQQEDSAVYLCASTDRLFTGELFFGEGSRLTVL.

This rearrangement joins TRBV7-9 to TRBJ2-5, with TRBD2 identical over 10 bases. Losses at the gene ends were 5 bases for V and 2 bases for J; bases not matched to a gene: 5. Germline V lookup: CDR1 SEHNR, CDR2 FQNEAQ (reference sequence). The CDR3 loop spans 15 amino acids. DNA for the CDR3: TGTGCCAGCAGCCCCAGCGGGAGGGCTCAAGAGACCCAGTACTTC. Its protein is CASSPSGRAQETQYF.

V and J are TRBV25-1 and TRBJ2-3, with 15 bases fitting TRBD2. This CDR3 spans 17 amino acids. The J segment lost 0 bases and the V segment lost 5 bases, leaving 3 bases of the junction unmatched. The germline V gene encodes CDR1 MGHDK and CDR2 SYGVNS. CDR3 nucleotide sequence: TGTGCCAGCAGTCGCGGACTAGCGGGAGGGAGCACAGATACGCAGTATTTT. It translates to CASSRGLAGGSTDTQYF.

The V gene is TRBV28, the J gene TRBJ2-2; D assignment may be TRBD1 or TRBD2 (6 bases each). The V gene lost 3 bases and the J gene lost 6 bases, with 14 bases spanning the gap. Per germline, CDR1 MDHEN and CDR2 SYDVKM. This CDR3 spans 15 amino acids. The CDR3 protein is CASSFAGGGSGELFF. CDR3 nucleotides: TGTGCCAGCAGTTTCGCAGGAGGGGGATCCGGGGAGCTGTTTTTT.

The chain combines TRBV7-2 with TRBJ2-2, with D perhaps TRBD1 (5 bases). This CDR3 has 15 residues. The ends were cut back, 5 bases at V and 5 bases at J, with 15 bases in the middle. Germline-derived CDR1 and CDR2 are SGHTA and FQGNSA. The CDR3 here is CASSPGQGRTGELFF. The CDR3 DNA sequence: TGTGCCAGCAGCCCTGGCCAGGGCCGGACCGGGGAGCTGTTTTTT.

The V gene is TRBV30, the J gene TRBJ2-1; no clear D. This CDR3 is built from 12 residues. V was shortened by 3 bases and J by 6 bases, with 9 bases between the two germline ends. CDR1 is GTSNPN and CDR2 is SVGIG in the germline V gene (reference sequence). The CDR3 here is CAWSPPGNEQFF. DNA for the CDR3: TGTGCCTGGAGCCCCCCCGGCAATGAGCAGTTCTTC.

The chain uses TRBV6-6 and TRBJ2-5; the match to TRBD1 covers 7 bases. J lost 5 bases, V lost 10 bases, and 10 bases had no gene match. Germline V gene sequence: CDR1 MNHNY, CDR2 SVGAGI (reference sequence). The CDR3 has 13 residues. The CDR3 bases are TGTGCCACGGGTTACAGGGGTTCGGAGACCCAGTACTTC. This gives the protein CATGYRGSETQYF.

The genes are TRBV27 and TRBJ1-3, with a weak D call TRBD1 (5 bases). The CDR3 consists of 14 residues. The germline CDR1 and CDR2 sequences are MNHEY and SMNVEV (reference sequence). The CDR3 sequence: CDGAVRLSGNTIYF. CDR3 nucleotide sequence: TGTGATGGGGCTGTACGACTCTCTGGAAACACCATATATTTT.

This chain links TRBV19 with TRBJ2-7; 8 positions agree with TRBD1. The CDR3 covers 14 residues. The V gene's germline CDR1 is LNHDA and CDR2 SQIVND (reference sequence). Losses at the gene ends were 4 bases for V and 9 bases for J; bases not matched to a gene: 11. The CDR3 region has the DNA TGTGCCAGTAGTAGCTACTCCAGGGGGCGCAGGCAGTACTTC. Residues: CASSSYSRGRRQYF.

This clone appeared a few times. The rearrangement links TRBV5-4 to TRBJ2-7, with D tentatively TRBD1 or TRBD2 (5 bases each). Germline-derived CDR1 and CDR2 are SGHNT and YYREEE (reference sequence). CDR3 length: 14 residues. With 0 bases removed from V and 5 bases from J, the gap between germline ends came to 12 bases. CDR3 DNA: TGTGCCAGCAGCTTGGACATAGGGGACCACGAGCAGTACTTC. Translated: CASSLDIGDHEQYF.

The chain uses TRBV13 and TRBJ2-1; 10 nucleotides align to TRBD1. CDR1 is PRHDT, CDR2 FYEKMQ, per germline (reference sequence). The CDR3 is 15 residues long. V shed 5 bases, J shed 9 bases, and the junction held 10 bases outside the gene matches. The CDR3 nucleotides are TGTGCCAGCAGCGTCTTCGGGACAGGGGTTCGTGAGCAGTTCTTC. Its protein product is CASSVFGTGVREQFF.

The gene calls are TRBV6-5 and TRBJ1-1; 7 positions match TRBD1. Germline values: CDR1 MNHEY, CDR2 SVGAGI. The CDR3 loop spans 15 amino acids. With V trimmed by 0 bases and J by 5 bases, 6 bases remained unmatched. CDR3: CASSYSMTGRTEAFF. The CDR3 coding sequence is TGTGCCAGCAGTTACTCTATGACAGGGCGGACTGAAGCTTTCTTT.

This rearrangement joins TRBV7-9 to TRBJ2-1, with 10 positions matching TRBD2. CDR3 length: 16 residues. Per germline, CDR1 SEHNR and CDR2 FQNEAQ (reference sequence). With 5 bases clipped from V and 0 bases from J, the junction kept 4 bases outside the gene matches. The CDR3, as DNA: TGTGCCAGCAGCAAGATAGCGGGGGGCTCCTACAATGAGCAGTTCTTC. Its protein product is CASSKIAGGSYNEQFF.

The rearrangement uses TRBV5-6 and TRBJ2-3, with D maybe TRBD1 (5 bases). The CDR3 loop spans 15 amino acids. V was trimmed by 0 bases and J by 2 bases, leaving 10 bases between them. Germline CDR1 SGHDT, CDR2 YYEEEE. CDR3 nucleotides: TGTGCCAGCAGCTTGGGTTCAGGGCACACAGATACGCAGTATTTT. Its translation: CASSLGSGHTDTQYF.

This chain uses TRBV5-1 with TRBJ1-1; 9 positions agree with TRBD1. V dropped 0 bases and J dropped 5; count of bases not matched to a gene: 8. Germline loops: CDR1 SGHRS, CDR2 YFSETQ. CDR3 length equals 16 residues. CDR3 DNA: TGCGCCAGCAGCTTGGCGCTGGGACAGGGAAATACTGAAGCTTTCTTT. Its protein product is CASSLALGQGNTEAFF.

The sample holds one count of this clone. This sequence joins TRBV5-1 and TRBJ2-2, with 11 bases lining up with TRBD2. From germline, CDR1 is SGHRS and CDR2 YFSETQ. V gave up 5 bases and J gave up 1 base; unmatched junction bases: 4. The CDR3 is 16 amino acids. CDR3 region: CASRSGLAVNTGELFF. The CDR3 DNA is TGCGCCAGCAGATCGGGACTAGCGGTGAACACCGGGGAGCTGTTTTTT.

The chain combines TRBV7-2 with TRBJ2-3; the match to TRBD2 covers 8 bases. V shed 3 bases and J 2 bases; nucleotides not matched to a gene: 7. Germline CDR1 is SGHTA and CDR2 is FQGNSA. The CDR3 length is 16 residues. CDR3 nucleotide sequence: TGTGCCAGCAGCTTTGCGGGGGGCCCTCTCACAGATACGCAGTATTTT. Translation: CASSFAGGPLTDTQYF.

This chain joins TRBV27 and TRBJ1-1; D may be TRBD1 (5 bases). V lost 7 bases, J lost 1 base, and 10 bases lay in between. Germline-derived CDR1 and CDR2 are MNHEY and SMNVEV (reference sequence). The CDR3 runs to 13 residues. This CDR3 is CASTGQGNTEAFF. CDR3 nucleotide sequence: TGTGCCAGCACAGGCCAGGGGAACACTGAAGCTTTCTTT.

This rearrangement joins TRBV5-6 to TRBJ2-5; 9 bases are a match to TRBD1. The V segment lost 3 bases and the J segment 0 bases; nucleotides outside the gene matches: 3. This CDR3 region has 15 residues. CDR1 is SGHDT, CDR2 YYEEEE, per germline. The CDR3 spells CASSSGTGNQETQYF. Here the CDR3 DNA reads TGTGCCAGCAGCTCCGGGACAGGGAACCAAGAGACCCAGTACTTC. The complete variable domain, with remaining parts taken from reference TRBV5-6 and TRBJ2-5, reads DAGVTQSPTHLIKTRGQQVTLRCSPKSGHDTVSWYQQALGQGPQFIFQYYEEEERQRGNFPDRFSGHQFPNYSSELNVNALLLGDSALYLCASSSGTGNQETQYFGPGTRLLVL.

In its sample, this clone was seen a few times. The rearrangement links TRBV7-2 to TRBJ1-5; perhaps TRBD1 as D (5 bases). The germline V gene encodes CDR1 SGHTA and CDR2 FQGNSA. The V end lost 5 bases, the J end lost 6 bases, and 17 bases lay between the germline ends. The CDR3 covers 15 residues. Here the CDR3 reads CASSPQGGTSQPQHF. Here the CDR3 DNA reads TGTGCCAGCAGCCCCCAGGGAGGGACCAGTCAGCCCCAGCATTTT.

The V and J genes are TRBV19 and TRBJ2-7, with D perhaps TRBD1 or TRBD2 (6 bases each). Trimming pared 5 bases from V and 4 bases from J, leaving 12 bases between. Germline V gives CDR1 LNHDA, CDR2 SQIVND (reference sequence). The CDR3 is made up of 13 amino acids. The CDR3 DNA is TGTGCCAGTAGTCGTAGCGGACAGTACGAGCAGTACTTC. Translating it yields CASSRSGQYEQYF.